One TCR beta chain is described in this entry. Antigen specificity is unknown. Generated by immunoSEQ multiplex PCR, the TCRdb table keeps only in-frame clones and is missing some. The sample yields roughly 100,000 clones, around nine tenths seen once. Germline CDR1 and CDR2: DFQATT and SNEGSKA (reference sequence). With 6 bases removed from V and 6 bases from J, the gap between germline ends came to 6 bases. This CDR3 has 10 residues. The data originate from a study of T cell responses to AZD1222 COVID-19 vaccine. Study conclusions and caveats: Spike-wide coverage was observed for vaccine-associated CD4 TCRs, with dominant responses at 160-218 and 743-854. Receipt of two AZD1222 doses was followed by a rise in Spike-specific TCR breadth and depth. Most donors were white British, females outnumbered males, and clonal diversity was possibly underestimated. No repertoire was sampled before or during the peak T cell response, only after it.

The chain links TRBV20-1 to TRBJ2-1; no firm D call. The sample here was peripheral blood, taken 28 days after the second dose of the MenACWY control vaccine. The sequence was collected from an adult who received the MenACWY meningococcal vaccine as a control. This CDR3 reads CSAAVNEQFF. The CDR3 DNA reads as TGCAGTGCGGCCGTCAATGAGCAGTTCTTC.